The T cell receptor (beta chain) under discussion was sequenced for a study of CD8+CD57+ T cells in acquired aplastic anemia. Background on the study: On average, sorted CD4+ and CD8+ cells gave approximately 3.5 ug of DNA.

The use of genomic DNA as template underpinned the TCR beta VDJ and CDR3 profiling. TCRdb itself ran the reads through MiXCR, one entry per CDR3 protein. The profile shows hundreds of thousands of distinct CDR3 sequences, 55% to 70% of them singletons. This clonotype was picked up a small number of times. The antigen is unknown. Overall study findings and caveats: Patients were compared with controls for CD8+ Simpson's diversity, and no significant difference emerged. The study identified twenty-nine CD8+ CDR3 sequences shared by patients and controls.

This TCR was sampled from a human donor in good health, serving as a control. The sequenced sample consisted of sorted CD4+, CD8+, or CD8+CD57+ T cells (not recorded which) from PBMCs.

The CDR3 is CASSREDRDRPLEQYF. CDR3 coding DNA: TGTGCCAGCAGTAGGGAGGATCGGGACAGGCCTCTCGAGCAGTACTTC. The J gene is TRBJ2-7, the V gene TRBV6-5, with 8 nucleotides matching TRBD1. The CDR3 is made up of 16 amino acids. The germline V gene encodes CDR1 MNHEY and CDR2 SVGAGI. Trimming took 5 bases from V and 6 from J; bases not matched to a gene: 15.